The sample holds a few counts of the clone carrying this TCR beta chain. Its specificity is unknown. This entry is derived from a study of beta chain features in type 1 diabetes. Study-wide results and caveats: Moderately but significantly shorter TCRB CDR3s were found in Type 1 diabetes patients in all four CD4+ subsets.

The isolated RNA, all of it, was reverse transcribed, so expressed TCRB transcripts were what got sequenced. Sequenced by immunoSEQ multiplex PCR; TCRdb stores in-frame clones only, minus some. The sample includes approximately 600,000 clones, around 11% seen only once; the top ten take around 0.12%. Trimming at V came to 2 bases and at J to 3 bases, leaving 3 bases not matched to a gene. Per germline, CDR1 SNHLY and CDR2 FYNNEI. The CDR3 totals 15 residues. Sequencing was done on a sample of naive CD4+ T cells from blood. The clonotype was recovered from a man aged 30-40 years with type 1 diabetes. The rearrangement joins TRBV2 to TRBJ2-3; 9 bases align to TRBD1. The CDR3 loop is CASSERTGETDTQYF. In nucleotides, the CDR3 is TGTGCCAGCAGTGAACGGACAGGGGAGACAGATACGCAGTATTTT.